The clone carrying this T cell receptor beta chain was counted once. This specimen belongs to a study of blood T cell repertoires in COVID-19. The overall study: T cells, B-cell-depleted T cells, or PBMCs supplied cDNA or gDNA.

Repertoires were generated with immunoSEQ multiplex PCR, while TCRdb's copy carries only in-frame clones and drops some. The table lists a few hundred thousand clones, about 85% of them singletons. Germline V gives CDR1 SGHRS, CDR2 YFSETQ. This CDR3 has 14 amino acids. The V gene end was trimmed by 2 bases and the J gene end by 5 bases; junction bases not matched to a gene: 3. The sample comprised peripheral blood. J is TRBJ1-1 and V is TRBV5-1; 10 bases line up with TRBD1. This clonotype was sampled from a woman aged 45-60 years who had recovered from COVID-19. This chain's CDR3 is CASSLRTGGTEAFF. The DNA of the CDR3 is TGCGCCAGCAGCTTAAGGACAGGGGGGACTGAAGCTTTCTTT.